The T cell receptor (beta chain) described here comes from a study of T-cell memory formation after mild COVID-19. Germline V gene sequence: CDR1 MDHEN, CDR2 SYDVKM. Trimming pared 4 bases from V and 4 bases from J, leaving 16 bases between. The CDR3 loop spans 15 amino acids. TCRdb reprocessed the 5' RACE reads via MiXCR and lists one record per CDR3 protein. In the table there are under 550,000 distinct CDR3 sequences, more than 15% of which are singletons. Study-level results: Clones which contracted sat mainly in CM and EM if CD4+, and in EMRA if CD8+. Pre-infection memory already had some responding clones, implying cross-reactive memory joined.

This clonotype was counted only a few times. No antigen is known for it. V gene TRBV28 combines with J gene TRBJ2-5; D tentatively reads TRBD1 or TRBD2 (8 bases each). The receptor was derived from a man aged 18 to 35 who had mild COVID-19 (a few samples of this study predate the infection). Cell type and time point are not known. The sample consisted of PBMCs or a T cell subset sorted from them (not recorded which). CDR3 region: CASSSGGAGGETQYF. The CDR3 DNA reads TGTGCCAGCAGTTCAGGGGGCGCGGGGGGAGAGACCCAGTACTTC.